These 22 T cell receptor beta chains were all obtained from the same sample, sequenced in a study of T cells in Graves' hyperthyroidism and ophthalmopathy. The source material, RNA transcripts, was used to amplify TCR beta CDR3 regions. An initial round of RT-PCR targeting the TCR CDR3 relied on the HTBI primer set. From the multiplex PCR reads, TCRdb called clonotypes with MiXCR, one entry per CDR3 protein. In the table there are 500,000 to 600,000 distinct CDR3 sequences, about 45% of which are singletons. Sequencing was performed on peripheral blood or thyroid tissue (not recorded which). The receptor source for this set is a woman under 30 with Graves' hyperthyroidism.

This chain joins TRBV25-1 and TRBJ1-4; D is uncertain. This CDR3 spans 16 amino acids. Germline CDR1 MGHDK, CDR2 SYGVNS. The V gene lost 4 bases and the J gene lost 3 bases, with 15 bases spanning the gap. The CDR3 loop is CASSARVQVANEKLFF. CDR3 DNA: TGTGCCAGCAGTGCTAGAGTCCAGGTGGCTAATGAAAAACTGTTTTTT.

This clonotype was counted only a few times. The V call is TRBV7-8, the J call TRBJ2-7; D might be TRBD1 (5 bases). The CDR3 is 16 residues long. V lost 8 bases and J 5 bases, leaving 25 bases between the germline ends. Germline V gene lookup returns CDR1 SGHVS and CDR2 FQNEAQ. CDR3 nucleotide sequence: TGTGCCAGCTCACCACCCGGACATACCAAACTCCACGAGCAGTACTTC. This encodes CASSPPGHTKLHEQYF.

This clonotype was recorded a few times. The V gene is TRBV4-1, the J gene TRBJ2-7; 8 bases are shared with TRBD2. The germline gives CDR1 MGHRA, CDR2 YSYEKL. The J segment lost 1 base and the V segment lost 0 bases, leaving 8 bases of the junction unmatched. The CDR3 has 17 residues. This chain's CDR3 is CASSQDLGIAGSYEQYF. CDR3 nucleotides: TGCGCCAGCAGCCAAGACCTAGGGATAGCGGGATCCTACGAGCAGTACTTC.

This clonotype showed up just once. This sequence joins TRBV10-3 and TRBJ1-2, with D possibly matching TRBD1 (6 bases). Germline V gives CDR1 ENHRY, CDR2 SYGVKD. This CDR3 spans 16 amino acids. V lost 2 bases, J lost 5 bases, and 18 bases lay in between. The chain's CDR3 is CAISETTGHQFYGYTF. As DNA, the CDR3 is TGTGCCATCAGTGAGACAACGGGACACCAGTTTTATGGCTACACCTTC.

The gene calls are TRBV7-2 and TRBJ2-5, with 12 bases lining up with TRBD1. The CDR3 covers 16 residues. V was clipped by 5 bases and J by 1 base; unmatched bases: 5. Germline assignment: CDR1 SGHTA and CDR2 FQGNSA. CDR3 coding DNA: TGTGCCAGCAGCCCGGGACAGGGGGCAAGCCAAGAGACCCAGTACTTC. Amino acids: CASSPGQGASQETQYF.

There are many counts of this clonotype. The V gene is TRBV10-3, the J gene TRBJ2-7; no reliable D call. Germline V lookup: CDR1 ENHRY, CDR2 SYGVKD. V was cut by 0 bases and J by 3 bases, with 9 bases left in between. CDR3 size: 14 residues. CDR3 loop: CAISESFTNYEQYF. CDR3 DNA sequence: TGTGCCATCAGTGAGTCGTTTACTAACTACGAGCAGTACTTC.

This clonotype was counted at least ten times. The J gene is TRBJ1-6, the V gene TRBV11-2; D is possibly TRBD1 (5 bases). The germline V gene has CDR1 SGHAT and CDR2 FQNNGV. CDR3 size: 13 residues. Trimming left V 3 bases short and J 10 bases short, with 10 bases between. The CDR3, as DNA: TGTGCCAGCAGCTTTGAGGGGCGCTCACCCCTCCACTTT. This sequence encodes CASSFEGRSPLHF.

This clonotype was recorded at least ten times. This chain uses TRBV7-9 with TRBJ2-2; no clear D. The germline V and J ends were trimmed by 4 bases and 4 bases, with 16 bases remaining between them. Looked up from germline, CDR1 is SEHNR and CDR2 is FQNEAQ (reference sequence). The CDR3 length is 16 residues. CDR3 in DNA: TGTGCCAGCAGCTCCGTCAGGATCTCGAGCACCGGGGAGCTGTTTTTT. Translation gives CASSSVRISSTGELFF. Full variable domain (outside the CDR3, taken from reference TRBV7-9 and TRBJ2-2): DTGVSQNPRHKITKRGQNVTFRCDPISEHNRLYWYRQTLGQGPEFLTYFQNEAQLEKSRLLSDRFSAERPKGSFSTLEIQRTEQGDSAMYLCASSSVRISSTGELFFGEGSRLTVL.

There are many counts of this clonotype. This CDR3 reads CASSQEDRGGETQYF. DNA of the CDR3: TGCGCCAGCAGCCAAGAAGACAGGGGTGGCGAGACCCAGTACTTC. This rearrangement joins TRBV4-1 to TRBJ2-5; 8 positions match TRBD1. The V gene's germline CDR1 is MGHRA and CDR2 YSYEKL. This CDR3 is 15 amino acids long. V lost 0 bases and J lost 5; bases outside the gene matches: 5.

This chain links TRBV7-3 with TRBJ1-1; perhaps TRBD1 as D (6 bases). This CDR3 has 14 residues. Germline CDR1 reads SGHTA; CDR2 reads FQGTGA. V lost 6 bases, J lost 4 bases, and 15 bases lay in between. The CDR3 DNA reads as TGTGCCAGCAGTTTGAGGGCACAGGGCACTGAAGCTTTCTTT. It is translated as CASSLRAQGTEAFF.

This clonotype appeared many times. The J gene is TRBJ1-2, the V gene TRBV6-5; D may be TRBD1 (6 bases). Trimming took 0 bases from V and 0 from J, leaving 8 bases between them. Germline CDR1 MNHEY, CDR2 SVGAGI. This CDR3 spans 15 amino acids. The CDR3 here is CASSYSRTANYGYTF. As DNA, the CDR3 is TGTGCCAGCAGTTACTCCCGGACAGCTAACTATGGCTACACCTTC.

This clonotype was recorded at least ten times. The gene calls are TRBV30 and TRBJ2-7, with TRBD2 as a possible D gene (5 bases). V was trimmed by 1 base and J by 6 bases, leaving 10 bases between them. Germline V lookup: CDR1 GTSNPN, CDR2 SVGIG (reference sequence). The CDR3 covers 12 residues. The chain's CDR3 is CAWSGGSPEQYF. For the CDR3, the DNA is TGTGCCTGGAGTGGTGGGAGCCCCGAGCAGTACTTC.

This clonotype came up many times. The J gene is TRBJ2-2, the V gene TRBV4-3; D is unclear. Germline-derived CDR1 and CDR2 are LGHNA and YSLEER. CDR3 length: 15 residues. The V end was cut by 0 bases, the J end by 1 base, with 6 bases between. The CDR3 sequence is CASSQDLLNTGELFF. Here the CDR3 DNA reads TGCGCCAGCAGCCAAGATCTACTGAACACCGGGGAGCTGTTTTTT.

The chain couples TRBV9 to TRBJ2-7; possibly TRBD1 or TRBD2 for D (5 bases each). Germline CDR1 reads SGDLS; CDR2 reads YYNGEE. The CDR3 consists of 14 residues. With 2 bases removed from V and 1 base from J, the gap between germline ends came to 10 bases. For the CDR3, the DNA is TGTGCCAGCAGCGTCGGGGACCCATCCTACGAGCAGTACTTC. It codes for CASSVGDPSYEQYF.

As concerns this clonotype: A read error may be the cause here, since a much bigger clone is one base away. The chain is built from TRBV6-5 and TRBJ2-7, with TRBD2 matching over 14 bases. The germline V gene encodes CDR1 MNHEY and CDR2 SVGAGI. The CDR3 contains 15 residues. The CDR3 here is CASNPGTSGSYEQHF. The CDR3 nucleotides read TGTGCCAGCAATCCAGGGACTAGCGGGAGCTACGAGCAGCACTTC.

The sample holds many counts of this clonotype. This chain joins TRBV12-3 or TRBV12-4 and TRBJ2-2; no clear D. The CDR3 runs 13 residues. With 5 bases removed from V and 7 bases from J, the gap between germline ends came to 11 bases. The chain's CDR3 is CASSPSRGGELFF. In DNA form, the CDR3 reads TGTGCCAGCAGTCCTAGTCGAGGCGGGGAGCTGTTTTTT.

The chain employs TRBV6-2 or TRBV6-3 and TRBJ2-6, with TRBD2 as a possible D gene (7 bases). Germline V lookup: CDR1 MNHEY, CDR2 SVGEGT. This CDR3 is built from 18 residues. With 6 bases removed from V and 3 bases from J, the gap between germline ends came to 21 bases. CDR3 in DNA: TGTGCCAGCAGAGTGGGGGGGGCGATCTCTGTTGGGGCCAACGTCCTGACTTTC. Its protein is CASRVGGAISVGANVLTF.

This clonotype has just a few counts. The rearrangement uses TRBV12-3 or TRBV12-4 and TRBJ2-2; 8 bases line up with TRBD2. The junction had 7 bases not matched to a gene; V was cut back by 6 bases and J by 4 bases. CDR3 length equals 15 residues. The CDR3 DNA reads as TGTGCCAGCAGGCGGCGGGAGGTGGGCACCGGGGAGCTGTTTTTT. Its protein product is CASRRREVGTGELFF.

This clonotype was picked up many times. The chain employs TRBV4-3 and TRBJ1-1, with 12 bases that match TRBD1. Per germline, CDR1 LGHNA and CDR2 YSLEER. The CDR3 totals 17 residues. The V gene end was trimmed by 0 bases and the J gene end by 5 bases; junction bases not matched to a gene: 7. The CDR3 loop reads CASSQEGTGGARTEAFF. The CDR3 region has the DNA TGCGCCAGCAGCCAAGAGGGGACAGGGGGCGCGAGGACTGAAGCTTTCTTT.

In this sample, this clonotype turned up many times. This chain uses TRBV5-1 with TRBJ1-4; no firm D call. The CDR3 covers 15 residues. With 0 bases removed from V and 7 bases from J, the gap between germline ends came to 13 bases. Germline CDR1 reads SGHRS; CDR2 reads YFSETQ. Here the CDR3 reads CASSLDALPGEKLFF. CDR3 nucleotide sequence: TGCGCCAGCAGCTTGGATGCCCTCCCAGGTGAAAAACTGTTTTTT.

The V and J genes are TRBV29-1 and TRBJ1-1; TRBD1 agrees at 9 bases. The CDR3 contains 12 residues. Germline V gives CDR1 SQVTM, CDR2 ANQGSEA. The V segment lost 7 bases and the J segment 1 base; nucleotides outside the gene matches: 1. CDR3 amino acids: CSGDRENTEAFF. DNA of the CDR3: TGCAGCGGGGACAGGGAGAACACTGAAGCTTTCTTT.

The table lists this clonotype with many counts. The CDR3 DNA reads as TGTGCCAGCAGCCAAGATCTAGGACAGGGATACACCGGGGAGCTGTTTTTT. Translated: CASSQDLGQGYTGELFF. The rearrangement uses TRBV14 and TRBJ2-2; 8 bases agree with TRBD1. The CDR3 contains 17 residues. Trimming removed 0 bases from V and 3 bases from J; junction bases left unmatched: 6. Germline loops: CDR1 SGHDN, CDR2 FVKESK.